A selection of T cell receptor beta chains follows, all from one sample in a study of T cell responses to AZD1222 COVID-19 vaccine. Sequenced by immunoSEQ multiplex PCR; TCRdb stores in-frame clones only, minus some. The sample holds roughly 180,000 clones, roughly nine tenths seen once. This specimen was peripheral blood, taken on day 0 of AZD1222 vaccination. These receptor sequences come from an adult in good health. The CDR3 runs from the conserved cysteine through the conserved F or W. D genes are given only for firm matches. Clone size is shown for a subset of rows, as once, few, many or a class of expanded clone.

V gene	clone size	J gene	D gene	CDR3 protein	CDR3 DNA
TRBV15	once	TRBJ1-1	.	CATSRDRRGLNTEAFF	TGTGCCACCAGCAGAGATCGTCGGGGGTTGAACACTGAAGCTTTCTTT
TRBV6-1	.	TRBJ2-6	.	CASSEALSRAGANVLTF	TGTGCCAGCAGTGAAGCGCTTTCCAGGGCTGGGGCCAACGTCCTGACTTTC
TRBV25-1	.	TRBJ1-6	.	CASNRGVSPLHF	TGTGCCAGCAATAGGGGGGTCTCACCCCTCCACTTT
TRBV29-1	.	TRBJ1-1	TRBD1	CSGGQGDTEAFF	TGCAGCGGCGGGCAGGGGGACACTGAAGCTTTCTTT
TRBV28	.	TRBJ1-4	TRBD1	CASSQDREGEKLFF	TGTGCCAGCAGTCAGGACAGGGAGGGGGAAAAACTGTTTTTT
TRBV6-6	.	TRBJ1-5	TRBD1	CASSPIHTTGYNQPQHF	TGTGCCAGCAGTCCTATACACACGACAGGGTATAATCAGCCCCAGCATTTT
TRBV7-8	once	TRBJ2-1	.	CASITGAGSGTWNEQFF	TGTGCCAGCATAACAGGGGCGGGTAGCGGGACTTGGAATGAGCAGTTCTTC
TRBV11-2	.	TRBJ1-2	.	CASSLRAGNGYTF	TGTGCCAGCAGCCTACGAGCGGGGAATGGCTACACCTTC
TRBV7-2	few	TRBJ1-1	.	CASSYDGNTEAFF	TGTGCCAGCAGCTATGACGGGAACACTGAAGCTTTCTTT
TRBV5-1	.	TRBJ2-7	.	CASSLVRDIQYEQYF	TGCGCCAGCAGCTTGGTCCGGGACATACAATACGAGCAGTACTTC
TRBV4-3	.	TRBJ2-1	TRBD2	CASSPGRLAGHNEQFF	TGCGCCAGCAGCCCGGGTCGGCTAGCGGGACACAATGAGCAGTTCTTC
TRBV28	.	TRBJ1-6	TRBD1	CASSYWKSGQKNSPLHF	TGTGCCAGCAGTTACTGGAAATCGGGACAGAAGAATTCACCCCTCCACTTT
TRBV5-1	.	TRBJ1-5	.	CASSELQGQQPQHF	TGCGCCAGCAGCGAATTACAGGGACAACAGCCCCAGCATTTT
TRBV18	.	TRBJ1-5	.	CASSPQANGGYVDQPQHF	TGTGCCAGCTCACCACAGGCAAACGGGGGTTACGTAGATCAGCCCCAGCATTTT
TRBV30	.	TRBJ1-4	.	CAWGPRNEKLFF	TGTGCCTGGGGACCGAGGAATGAAAAACTGTTTTTT
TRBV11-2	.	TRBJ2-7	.	CASSPAPGSHEQYF	TGTGCCAGCAGCCCCGCCCCCGGTTCCCACGAGCAGTACTTC
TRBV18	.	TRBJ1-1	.	CASSPVVSGGPTEAFF	TGTGCCAGCTCACCGGTGGTTTCCGGGGGCCCCACTGAAGCTTTCTTT
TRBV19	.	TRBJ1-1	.	CASSIISNTEAFF	TGTGCCAGTAGTATAATATCTAACACTGAAGCTTTCTTT
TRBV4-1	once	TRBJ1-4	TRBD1	CASSRGTGGGEKLFF	TGCGCCAGCAGCCGGGGGACAGGGGGAGGCGAAAAACTGTTTTTT
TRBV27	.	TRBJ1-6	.	CASSLSRGHRTSYNSPLHF	TGTGCCAGCAGTTTATCGAGGGGACACAGGACCTCCTATAATTCACCCCTCCACTTT
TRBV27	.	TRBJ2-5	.	CASSPLAPLQETQYF	TGTGCCAGCAGCCCTCTTGCCCCGCTTCAAGAGACCCAGTACTTC
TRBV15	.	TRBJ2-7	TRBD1	CATSRGTGARSSYEQYF	TGTGCCACCAGCAGAGGGACAGGGGCCCGGAGCTCCTACGAGCAGTACTTC
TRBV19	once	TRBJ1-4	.	CASSPRDKTTNEKLFF	TGTGCCAGTAGCCCTCGAGACAAGACAACTAATGAAAAACTGTTTTTT
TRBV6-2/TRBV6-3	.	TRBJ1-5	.	CASSYSYSNQPQHF	TGTGCCAGCAGTTACAGTTATAGCAATCAGCCCCAGCATTTT
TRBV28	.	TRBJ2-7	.	CASSVKAAIVSYEQYF	TGTGCCAGCAGTGTCAAGGCAGCCATCGTCTCCTACGAGCAGTACTTC
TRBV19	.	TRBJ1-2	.	CASSYSENYGYTF	TGTGCCAGTAGTTACAGTGAAAACTATGGCTACACCTTC
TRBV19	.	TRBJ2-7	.	CASRQGYEQYF	TGTGCCAGCCGCCAGGGCTACGAGCAGTACTTC